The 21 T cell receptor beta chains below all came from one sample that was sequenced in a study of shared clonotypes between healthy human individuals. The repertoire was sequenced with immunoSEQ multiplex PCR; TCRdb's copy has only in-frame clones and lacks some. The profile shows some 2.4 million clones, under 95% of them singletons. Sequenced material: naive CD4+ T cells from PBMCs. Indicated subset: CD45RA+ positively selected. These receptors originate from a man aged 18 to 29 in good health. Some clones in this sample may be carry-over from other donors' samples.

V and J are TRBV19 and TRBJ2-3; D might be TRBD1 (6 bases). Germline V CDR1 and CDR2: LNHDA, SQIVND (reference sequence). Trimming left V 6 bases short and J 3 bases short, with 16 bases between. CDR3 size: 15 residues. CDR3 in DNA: TGTGCCAGTAGCCCCTGGGCAGGGGCAACAGATACGCAGTATTTT. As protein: CASSPWAGATDTQYF.

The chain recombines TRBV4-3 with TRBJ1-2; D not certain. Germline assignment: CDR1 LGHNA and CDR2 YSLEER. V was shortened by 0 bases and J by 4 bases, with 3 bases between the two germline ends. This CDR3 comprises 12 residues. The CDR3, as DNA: TGCGCCAGCAGCCAAGAAGGCTATGGCTACACCTTC. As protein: CASSQEGYGYTF.

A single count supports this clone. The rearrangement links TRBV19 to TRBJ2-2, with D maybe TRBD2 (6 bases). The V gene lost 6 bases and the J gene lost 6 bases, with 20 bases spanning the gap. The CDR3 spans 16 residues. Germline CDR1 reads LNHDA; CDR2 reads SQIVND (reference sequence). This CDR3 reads CASRATGSARAGELFF. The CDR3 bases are TGTGCCAGTAGGGCCACCGGGAGCGCGAGAGCCGGGGAGCTGTTTTTT. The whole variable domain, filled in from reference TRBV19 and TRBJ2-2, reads DGGITQSPKYLFRKEGQNVTLSCEQNLNHDAMYWYRQDPGQGLRLIYYSQIVNDFQKGDIAEGYSVSREKKESFPLTVTSAQKNPTAFYLCASRATGSARAGELFFGEGSRLTVL.

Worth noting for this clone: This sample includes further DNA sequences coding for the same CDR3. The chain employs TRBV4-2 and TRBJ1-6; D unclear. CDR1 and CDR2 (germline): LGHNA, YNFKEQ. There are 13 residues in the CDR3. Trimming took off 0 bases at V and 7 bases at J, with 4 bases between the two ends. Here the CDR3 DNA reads TGTGCCAGCAGCCAAGAGGGCAATTCACCCCTCCACTTT. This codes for CASSQEGNSPLHF.

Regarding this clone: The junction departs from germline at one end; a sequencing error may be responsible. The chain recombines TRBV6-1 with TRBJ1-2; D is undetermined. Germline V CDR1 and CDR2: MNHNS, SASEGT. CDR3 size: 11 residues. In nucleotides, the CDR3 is TGTGCCAGCAGTGAAGCCCGGGCCCTGGAATTC. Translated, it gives CASSEARALEF.

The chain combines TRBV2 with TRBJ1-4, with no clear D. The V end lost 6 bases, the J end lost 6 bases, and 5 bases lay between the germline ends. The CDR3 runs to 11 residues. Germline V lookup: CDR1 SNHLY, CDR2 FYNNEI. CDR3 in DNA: TGTGCCAGCAGAGAGTATGAAAAACTGTTTTTT. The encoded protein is CASREYEKLFF.

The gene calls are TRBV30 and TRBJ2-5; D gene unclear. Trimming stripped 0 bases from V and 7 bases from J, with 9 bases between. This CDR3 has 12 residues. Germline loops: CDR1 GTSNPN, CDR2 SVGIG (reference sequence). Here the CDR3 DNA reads TGTGCCTGGAGTGTATCGGGTGGGACCCAGTACTTC. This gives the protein CAWSVSGGTQYF.

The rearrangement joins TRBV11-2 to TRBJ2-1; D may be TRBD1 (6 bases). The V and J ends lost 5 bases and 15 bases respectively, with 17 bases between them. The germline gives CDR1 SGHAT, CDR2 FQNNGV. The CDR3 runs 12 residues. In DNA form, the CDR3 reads TGTGCCAGCAGCCCCCCCTTCAGGGGTGTGTTCTTC. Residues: CASSPPFRGVFF.

The CDR3 here is CASSHRFGADTQYF. Written as DNA, the CDR3 is TGTGCCAGCAGCCACCGGTTCGGAGCAGATACGCAGTATTTT. This rearrangement joins TRBV14 to TRBJ2-3; D unclear. The CDR3 has 14 amino acids. V was shortened by 3 bases and J by 4 bases, with 11 bases between the two germline ends. Germline values: CDR1 SGHDN, CDR2 FVKESK.

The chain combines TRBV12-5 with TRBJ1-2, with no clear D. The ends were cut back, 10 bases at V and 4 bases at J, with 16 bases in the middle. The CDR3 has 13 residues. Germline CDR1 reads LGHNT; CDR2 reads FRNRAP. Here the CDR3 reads CATQNPGTYGYTF. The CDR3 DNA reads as TGTGCTACCCAAAACCCAGGAACCTATGGCTACACCTTC.

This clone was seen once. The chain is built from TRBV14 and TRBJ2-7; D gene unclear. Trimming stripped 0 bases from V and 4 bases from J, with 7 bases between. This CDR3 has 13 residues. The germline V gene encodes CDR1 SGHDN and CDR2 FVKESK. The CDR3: CASSQDGRYEQYF. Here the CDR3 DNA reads TGTGCCAGCAGCCAAGATGGCAGGTACGAGCAGTACTTC.

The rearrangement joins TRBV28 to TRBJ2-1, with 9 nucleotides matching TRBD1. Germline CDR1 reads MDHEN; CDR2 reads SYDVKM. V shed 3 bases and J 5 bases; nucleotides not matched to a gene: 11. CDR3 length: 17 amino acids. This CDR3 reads CASSFPTGGPSDNEQFF. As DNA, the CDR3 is TGTGCCAGCAGTTTTCCAACAGGGGGCCCTTCCGACAATGAGCAGTTCTTC.

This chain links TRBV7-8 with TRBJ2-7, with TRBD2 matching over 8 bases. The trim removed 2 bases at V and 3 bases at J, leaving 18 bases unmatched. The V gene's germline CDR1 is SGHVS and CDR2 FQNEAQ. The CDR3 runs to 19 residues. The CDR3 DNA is TGTGCCAGCAGCTTACCTGTACGAGCGGGGGACCCGAACCTCTACGAGCAGTACTTC. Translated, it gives CASSLPVRAGDPNLYEQYF.

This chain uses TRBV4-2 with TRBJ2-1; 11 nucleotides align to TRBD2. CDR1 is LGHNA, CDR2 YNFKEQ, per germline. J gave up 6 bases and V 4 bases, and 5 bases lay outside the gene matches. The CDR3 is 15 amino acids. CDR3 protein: CASSLTSGSFNEQFF. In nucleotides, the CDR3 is TGTGCCAGCAGCCTTACTAGCGGGAGTTTCAATGAGCAGTTCTTC.

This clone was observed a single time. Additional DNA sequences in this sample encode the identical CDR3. CDR3 sequence: CASFGYNEQFF. CDR3 coding DNA: TGTGCCAGTTTTGGCTACAATGAGCAGTTCTTC. The chain has TRBV6-1 and TRBJ2-1; D not resolved. V was shortened by 9 bases and J by 3 bases, with 6 bases between the two germline ends. CDR3 length: 11 residues. The germline CDR1 and CDR2 sequences are MNHNS and SASEGT.

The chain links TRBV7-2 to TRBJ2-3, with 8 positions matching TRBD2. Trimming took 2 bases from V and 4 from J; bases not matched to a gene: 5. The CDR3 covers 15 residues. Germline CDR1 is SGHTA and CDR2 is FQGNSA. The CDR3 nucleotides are TGTGCCAGCAGCTTAAAAGCGGGAGAAGCAGATACGCAGTATTTT. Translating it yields CASSLKAGEADTQYF.

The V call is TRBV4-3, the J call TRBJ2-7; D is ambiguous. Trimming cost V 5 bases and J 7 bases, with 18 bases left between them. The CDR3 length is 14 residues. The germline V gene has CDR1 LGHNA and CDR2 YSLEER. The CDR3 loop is CASSFNTLFGEQYF. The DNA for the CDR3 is TGCGCCAGCAGCTTTAATACTCTTTTTGGGGAGCAGTACTTC.

Here the CDR3 DNA reads TGTGCCAGCAGCGTGGAGGAGGGGACTAGCGGCACCTACGAGCAGTACTTC. Its protein is CASSVEEGTSGTYEQYF. This sequence joins TRBV9 and TRBJ2-7, with TRBD2 matching over 11 bases. Germline CDR1 reads SGDLS; CDR2 reads YYNGEE. The CDR3 runs 17 residues. V dropped 2 bases and J dropped 2; count of bases not matched to a gene: 9.

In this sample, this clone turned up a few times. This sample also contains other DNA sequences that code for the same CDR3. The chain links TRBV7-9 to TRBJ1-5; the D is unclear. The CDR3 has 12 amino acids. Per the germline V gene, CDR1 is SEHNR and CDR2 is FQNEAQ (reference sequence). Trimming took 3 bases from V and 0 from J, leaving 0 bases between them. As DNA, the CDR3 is TGTGCCAGCAGCTTTAGCAATCAGCCCCAGCATTTT. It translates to CASSFSNQPQHF. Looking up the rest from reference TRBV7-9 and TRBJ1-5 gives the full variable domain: DTGVSQNPRHKITKRGQNVTFRCDPISEHNRLYWYRQTLGQGPEFLTYFQNEAQLEKSRLLSDRFSAERPKGSFSTLEIQRTEQGDSAMYLCASSFSNQPQHFGDGTRLSIL.

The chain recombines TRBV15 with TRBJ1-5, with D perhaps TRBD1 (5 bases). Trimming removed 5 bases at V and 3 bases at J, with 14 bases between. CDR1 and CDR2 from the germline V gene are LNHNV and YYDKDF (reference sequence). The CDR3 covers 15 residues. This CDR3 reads CATSPRNRYNQPQHF. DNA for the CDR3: TGTGCCACCAGCCCTAGGAACAGGTACAATCAGCCCCAGCATTTT.

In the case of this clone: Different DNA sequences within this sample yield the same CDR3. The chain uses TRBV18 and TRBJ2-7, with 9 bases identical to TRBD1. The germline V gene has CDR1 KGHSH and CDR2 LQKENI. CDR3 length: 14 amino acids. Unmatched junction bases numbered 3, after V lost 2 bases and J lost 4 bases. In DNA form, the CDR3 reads TGTGCCAGCTCACCAGGGGGACAGGGATACGAGCAGTACTTC. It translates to CASSPGGQGYEQYF.